Only a few counts were recorded for the clone carrying this T cell receptor beta chain. The data originate from a study of blood T cell repertoires in COVID-19. As processed by the authors: Estimates of nucleated cell counts were drawn from the amplification of reference gene primers. Using immunoSEQ multiplex PCR, the repertoire was profiled, and TCRdb retains in-frame clones only, with some absent. V and J calls plus clone size are reproduced from that table; the DNA served to infer D and trimming. Altogether approximately 300,000 clones are present, around 83% being singletons, with the ten largest covering about 1.2%. The receptor was derived from a woman aged 45 to 65 with acute or convalescent COVID-19. Sequencing input: peripheral blood.

The chain's CDR3 is CASSGQEGPEAFF. The CDR3 DNA sequence: TGTGCTAGTAGCGGGCAAGAGGGGCCTGAAGCTTTCTTT. The V call is TRBV12-5, the J call TRBJ1-1, with a possible D match to TRBD1 (5 bases). The CDR3 runs to 13 residues. V was trimmed by 8 bases and J by 6 bases, leaving 16 bases between them. Germline V CDR1 and CDR2: LGHNT, FRNRAP.